This record concerns one T cell receptor (beta chain) sequence. These data originate in a study of T cells in Graves' hyperthyroidism and ophthalmopathy. Germline CDR1 MDHEN, CDR2 SYDVKM. The CDR3 totals 13 residues. V was trimmed by 7 bases and J by 0 bases, leaving 10 bases between them. Template material for amplifying TCR beta CDR3 regions consisted of RNA transcripts. The study used the HTBI primer set for a first-round RT-PCR of the TCR CDR3. Via MiXCR, TCRdb re-called the multiplex PCR reads, giving one row per CDR3 protein. The repertoire holds 300,000 to 450,000 distinct CDR3 sequences, with approximately 25% as singletons.

Sequencing was performed on blood. The chain employs TRBV28 and TRBJ2-7; D call uncertain. The receptor comes from a man in his forties or fifties with Graves' hyperthyroidism. CDR3 bases: TGTGCCAGCATCAACGTCAACTCCTACGAGCAGTACTTC. This sequence encodes CASINVNSYEQYF.